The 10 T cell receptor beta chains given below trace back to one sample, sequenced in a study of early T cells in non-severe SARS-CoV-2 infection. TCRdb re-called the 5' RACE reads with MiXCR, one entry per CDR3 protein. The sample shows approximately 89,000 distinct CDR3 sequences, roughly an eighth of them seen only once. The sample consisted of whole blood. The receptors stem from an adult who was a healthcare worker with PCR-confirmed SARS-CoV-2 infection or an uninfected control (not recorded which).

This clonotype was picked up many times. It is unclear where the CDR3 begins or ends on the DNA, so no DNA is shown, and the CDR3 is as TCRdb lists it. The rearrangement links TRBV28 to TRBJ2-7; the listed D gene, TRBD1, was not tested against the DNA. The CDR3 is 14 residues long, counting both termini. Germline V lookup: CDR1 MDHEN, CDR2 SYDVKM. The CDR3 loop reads CASSFLAGHREQYF.

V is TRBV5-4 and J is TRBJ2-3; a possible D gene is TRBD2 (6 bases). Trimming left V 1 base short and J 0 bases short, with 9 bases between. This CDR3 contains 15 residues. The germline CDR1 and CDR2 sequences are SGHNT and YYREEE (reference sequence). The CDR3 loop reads CASSLLGTSTDTQYF. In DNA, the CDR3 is TGTGCCAGCAGCTTGCTGGGGACTAGCACAGATACGCAGTATTTT.

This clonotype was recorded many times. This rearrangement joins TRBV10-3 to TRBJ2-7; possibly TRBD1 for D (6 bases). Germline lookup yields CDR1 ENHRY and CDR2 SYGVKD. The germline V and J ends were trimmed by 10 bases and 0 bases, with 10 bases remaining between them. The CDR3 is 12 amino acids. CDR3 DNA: TGTGCCACCGGACAGAGCTCCTACGAGCAGTACTTC. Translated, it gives CATGQSSYEQYF.

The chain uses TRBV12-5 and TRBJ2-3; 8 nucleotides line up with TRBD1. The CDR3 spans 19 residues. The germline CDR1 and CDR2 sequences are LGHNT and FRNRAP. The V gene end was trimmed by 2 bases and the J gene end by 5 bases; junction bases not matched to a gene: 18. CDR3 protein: CASGLYRDRLNQNGDTQYF. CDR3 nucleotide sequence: TGTGCTAGTGGTTTGTACCGGGACAGGCTAAACCAAAACGGAGATACGCAGTATTTT.

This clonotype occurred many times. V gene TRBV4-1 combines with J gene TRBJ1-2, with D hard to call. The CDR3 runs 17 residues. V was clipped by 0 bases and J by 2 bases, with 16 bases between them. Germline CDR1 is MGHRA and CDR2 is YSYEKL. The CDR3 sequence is CASSQEAPQAGNYGYTF. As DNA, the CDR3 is TGCGCCAGCAGCCAAGAAGCCCCACAAGCGGGCAACTATGGCTACACCTTC.

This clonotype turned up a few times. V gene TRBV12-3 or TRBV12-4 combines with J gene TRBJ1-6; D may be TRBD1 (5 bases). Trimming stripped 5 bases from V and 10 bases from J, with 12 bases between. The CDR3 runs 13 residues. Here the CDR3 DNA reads TGTGCCAGCAGTCCGGGACCGGAATCACCCCTCCACTTT. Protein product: CASSPGPESPLHF.

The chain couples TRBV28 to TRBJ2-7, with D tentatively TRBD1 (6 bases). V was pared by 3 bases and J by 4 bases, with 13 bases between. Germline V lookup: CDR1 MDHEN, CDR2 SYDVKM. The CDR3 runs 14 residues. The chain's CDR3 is CASSFRYRAYEQYF. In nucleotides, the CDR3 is TGTGCCAGCAGTTTTCGGTACAGGGCTTACGAGCAGTACTTC.

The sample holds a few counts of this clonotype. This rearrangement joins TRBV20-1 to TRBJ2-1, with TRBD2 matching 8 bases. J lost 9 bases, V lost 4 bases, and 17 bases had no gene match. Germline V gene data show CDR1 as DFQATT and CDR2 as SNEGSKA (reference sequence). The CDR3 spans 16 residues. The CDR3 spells CSAKPGLEYGYGEQFF. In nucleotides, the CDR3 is TGCAGTGCTAAACCGGGACTAGAGTACGGTTACGGTGAGCAGTTCTTC.

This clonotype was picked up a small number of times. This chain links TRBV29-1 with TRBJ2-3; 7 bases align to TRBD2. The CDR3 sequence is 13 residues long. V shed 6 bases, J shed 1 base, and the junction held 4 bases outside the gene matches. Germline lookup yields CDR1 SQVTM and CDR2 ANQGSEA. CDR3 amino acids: CSVDTSGTDTQYF. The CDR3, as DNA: TGCAGCGTGGATACTAGCGGCACAGATACGCAGTATTTT.

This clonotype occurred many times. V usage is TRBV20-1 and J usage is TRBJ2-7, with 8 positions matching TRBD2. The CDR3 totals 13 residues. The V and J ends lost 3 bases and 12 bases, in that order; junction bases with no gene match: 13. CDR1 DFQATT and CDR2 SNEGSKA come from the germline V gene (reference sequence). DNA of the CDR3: TGCAGTGCTAGTCCCCCGGGACTAGGCGGGTCGTACTTC. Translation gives CSASPPGLGGSYF.